These T cell receptor beta chains were read from a single sample in a study of T cells after yellow fever vaccination. In TCRdb, the 5' RACE reads were re-called with MiXCR into one record per CDR3 protein. The sample shows 250,000 to 350,000 distinct CDR3 sequences, roughly 6.8% of them seen only once. The sequences come from PBMCs, collected about 41 days after the first yellow fever vaccination. The receptors here all came from a man between 18 and 35 years old who received the YFV17D yellow fever vaccine. CDR3s include the opening cysteine and the closing phenylalanine or tryptophan. D genes are given only for firm matches. Expanded clones get a size class; other rows say once, few or many, or leave the size out.

V	D	J	size	CDR3	DNA
TRBV20-1	NA	TRBJ2-7	NA	CSARDLSRNSYEQYF	TGCAGTGCTAGAGATCTCAGCAGGAACTCCTACGAGCAGTACTTC
TRBV29-1	NA	TRBJ1-1	few	CSVLFPSEAFF	TGCAGCGTCCTTTTCCCAAGTGAAGCTTTCTTT
TRBV5-1	TRBD2	TRBJ2-1	many	CASSLAGLAGNNEQFF	TGCGCCAGCAGCTTGGCCGGGCTAGCGGGGAACAATGAGCAGTTCTTC
TRBV20-1	NA	TRBJ2-3	many	CSASGTLSSGDTQYF	TGCAGTGCTTCCGGGACACTATCCTCTGGAGATACGCAGTATTTT
TRBV6-5	NA	TRBJ1-2	few	CASSYSGQTNYGYTF	TGTGCCAGCAGTTATTCAGGGCAGACTAACTATGGCTACACCTTC
TRBV19	TRBD1	TRBJ2-3	NA	CASSTDRGKGNTQYF	TGTGCCAGTAGTACGGACAGGGGAAAAGGGAATACGCAGTATTTT
TRBV7-9	NA	TRBJ1-2	NA	CASSPGRGAHYGYTF	TGTGCCAGCAGCCCTGGGAGGGGGGCCCACTATGGCTACACCTTC
TRBV5-4	NA	TRBJ2-5	many	CASSTRARGDETQYF	TGTGCCAGCAGCACCCGAGCCCGGGGCGATGAGACCCAGTACTTC
TRBV5-5	TRBD1	TRBJ2-2	many	CASSFLDRGIWTGELFF	TGTGCCAGCAGCTTCCTAGACAGGGGGATTTGGACCGGGGAGCTGTTTTTT
TRBV20-1	TRBD2	TRBJ2-1	NA	CSARRLAENEQFF	TGCAGTGCTAGAAGGCTAGCGGAGAATGAGCAGTTCTTC
TRBV10-2	NA	TRBJ2-3	NA	CASTASGTQYF	TGCGCCAGTACTGCCTCGGGTACGCAGTATTTT
TRBV6-5	NA	TRBJ1-1	NA	CASSYPTDTASTEAFF	TGTGCCAGCAGTTACCCCACGGACACCGCCTCGACTGAAGCTTTCTTT
TRBV12-3/TRBV12-4	NA	TRBJ2-3	many	CASSLITDTQYF	TGTGCCAGCAGTTTGATCACAGATACGCAGTATTTT
TRBV29-1	TRBD2	TRBJ2-7	many	CSVAREGYEQYF	TGCAGCGTCGCCCGGGAGGGGTACGAGCAGTACTTC
TRBV5-1	NA	TRBJ1-1	few	CASSLEVATTEAFF	TGCGCCAGCAGCTTGGAAGTGGCAACCACTGAAGCTTTCTTT
TRBV5-1	TRBD1	TRBJ1-2	NA	CASSLGQGAHGYTF	TGCGCCAGCAGCTTGGGTCAGGGGGCCCATGGCTACACCTTC
TRBV20-1	NA	TRBJ1-1	NA	CSAGAGSMNTEAFF	TGCAGTGCTGGAGCAGGGAGCATGAACACTGAAGCTTTCTTT
TRBV6-5	NA	TRBJ2-3	many	CASSYSYGGRPDTQYF	TGTGCCAGCAGTTACTCCTACGGGGGGCGGCCAGATACGCAGTATTTT
TRBV12-3/TRBV12-4	NA	TRBJ2-3	few	CASSYRRGSTDTQYF	TGTGCCAGCAGTTATCGCAGGGGAAGCACAGATACGCAGTATTTT
TRBV14	TRBD1	TRBJ2-2	NA	CASSQANRGAPTGELFF	TGTGCCAGCAGCCAGGCCAACAGGGGGGCTCCGACCGGGGAGCTGTTTTTT
TRBV20-1	TRBD1	TRBJ1-1	few	CSARHKTGSEAFF	TGCAGTGCTAGACATAAGACAGGGAGTGAAGCTTTCTTT
TRBV7-8	TRBD1	TRBJ1-1	few	CASSFRDSRGTEAFF	TGTGCCAGCAGCTTCAGGGACAGTCGAGGCACTGAAGCTTTCTTT
TRBV28	TRBD2	TRBJ2-3	NA	CASSTKLMRGGPNTDTQYF	TGTGCCAGCAGTACTAAGCTCATGCGGGGGGGCCCCAACACAGATACGCAGTATTTT